A single sample gave rise to the 27 T cell receptor beta chains below, sequenced in a study of T cell repertoires in cytomegalovirus infection. Their specific antigens are unknown. TCRdb ran MiXCR on the reads and lists one entry per CDR3 protein. The sample shows some 940,000 distinct CDR3 sequences, around a third of them seen only once. Sequenced here: cultured CD8+ T cells from PBMCs, sampled from culture after CMV antigen stimulation. These receptor sequences come from a human donor in good health (CMV status not recorded). Some clones in this sample may be carry-over from other donors' samples.

The V and J genes are TRBV7-9 and TRBJ2-7, with D possibly being TRBD1 or TRBD2 (5 bases each). The CDR3 contains 13 residues. V was trimmed by 6 bases and J by 5 bases, leaving 14 bases between them. Looked up from germline, CDR1 is SEHNR and CDR2 is FQNEAQ (reference sequence). Here the CDR3 reads CASSSGTYNEQYV. The CDR3 nucleotides are TGTGCCAGCAGTAGTGGGACCTATAACGAGCAGTACGTC.

This clonotype was seen many times. The gene calls are TRBV7-2 and TRBJ1-1; D gene unclear. The CDR3 is 15 amino acids. V lost 1 base to trimming and J lost 1 base, with 10 bases between them. Germline lookup yields CDR1 SGHTA and CDR2 FQGNSA. CDR3 DNA sequence: TGTGCCAGCAGCTTAGGTTGGTTAGGGAACACTGAAGCTTTCTTT. Translating gives CASSLGWLGNTEAFF.

This clonotype has just a few counts. The V and J genes are TRBV10-3 and TRBJ2-3; maybe TRBD2 (6 bases). From germline, CDR1 is ENHRY and CDR2 SYGVKD. The CDR3 extends over 14 amino acids. With 4 bases removed from V and 6 bases from J, the gap between germline ends came to 14 bases. CDR3 protein: CAISGRAQGDTQYF. CDR3 bases: TGTGCCATCAGTGGGAGGGCCCAAGGGGATACGCAGTATTTT.

The chain couples TRBV20-1 to TRBJ2-7, with D unclear. The CDR3 covers 13 residues. Trimming stripped 0 bases from V and 0 bases from J, with 6 bases between. Germline V lookup: CDR1 DFQATT, CDR2 SNEGSKA (reference sequence). CDR3 protein: CSARDKDSYEQYF. CDR3 DNA sequence: TGCAGTGCTAGAGACAAGGACTCCTACGAGCAGTACTTC.

The rearrangement joins TRBV7-9 to TRBJ2-5; 7 nucleotides agree with TRBD1. The germline V gene encodes CDR1 SEHNR and CDR2 FQNEAQ (reference sequence). The CDR3 is made up of 14 amino acids. J gave up 4 bases and V 5 bases, and 7 bases lay outside the gene matches. The CDR3 bases are TGTGCCAGCAGCAATCACAGGGGTGGAGAGACCCAGTACTTC. Amino acid sequence: CASSNHRGGETQYF.

This clonotype showed up many times. This chain connects TRBV19 to TRBJ1-5, with D unclear. V dropped 8 bases and J dropped 4 bases, with 18 bases sitting between them. CDR1 LNHDA and CDR2 SQIVND come from the germline V gene (reference sequence). The CDR3 has 15 residues. The CDR3: CASAISYTANQPQHF. The CDR3 region has the DNA TGTGCCAGTGCTATTTCGTATACGGCTAATCAGCCCCAGCATTTT.

There are many counts of this clonotype. The chain carries TRBV2 and TRBJ2-1, with TRBD1 matching 8 bases. Trimming removed 1 base from V and 5 bases from J; junction bases left unmatched: 1. Germline V gene data show CDR1 as SNHLY and CDR2 as FYNNEI. The CDR3 consists of 14 residues. This CDR3 is CASSEGTGNNEQFF. CDR3 coding DNA: TGTGCCAGCAGTGAAGGGACAGGGAACAATGAGCAGTTCTTC.

In its sample, this clonotype was seen a few times. The chain is built from TRBV12-3 or TRBV12-4 and TRBJ1-2; the D gene is possibly TRBD1 (5 bases). The CDR3 loop spans 17 amino acids. V was pared by 7 bases and J by 1 base, with 22 bases between. In DNA form, the CDR3 reads TGTGCCAGCATCCCATTAGATCGGGGGATGAATAACTATGGCTACACCTTC. Amino acid sequence: CASIPLDRGMNNYGYTF.

This chain joins TRBV6-2 or TRBV6-3 and TRBJ1-5, with unresolved D. Trimming removed 1 base from V and 0 bases from J, with 10 bases in between. CDR3 size: 16 residues. Germline CDR1 and CDR2: MNHEY and SVGEGT. CDR3 residues: CASSYLEFGSNQPQHF. The CDR3 nucleotides are TGTGCCAGCAGTTACTTGGAGTTCGGTAGCAATCAGCCCCAGCATTTT.

Ten or more counts support this clonotype. This rearrangement joins TRBV7-9 to TRBJ1-4, with a weak D call TRBD1 (5 bases). This CDR3 contains 14 residues. The germline V gene has CDR1 SEHNR and CDR2 FQNEAQ (reference sequence). Trimming took 1 base from V and 6 from J, leaving 9 bases between them. This CDR3 reads CASSLGFRDEKLFF. The DNA of the CDR3 is TGTGCCAGCAGCTTAGGATTCAGGGATGAAAAACTGTTTTTT.

This clonotype was seen ten or more times. V is TRBV7-2 and J is TRBJ1-1; D is unclear. Germline V gene lookup returns CDR1 SGHTA and CDR2 FQGNSA. The CDR3 is 12 amino acids. V lost 1 base, J lost 3 bases, and 3 bases lay in between. CDR3 amino acids: CASSLVYTEAFF. DNA of the CDR3: TGTGCCAGCAGCTTAGTCTACACTGAAGCTTTCTTT.

This clonotype was counted a few times. The chain couples TRBV7-9 to TRBJ2-3, with D possibly TRBD1 on 6 matching bases. This CDR3 contains 16 residues. Germline CDR1 and CDR2: SEHNR and FQNEAQ (reference sequence). Trimming pared 2 bases from V and 6 bases from J, leaving 18 bases between. The CDR3 region has the DNA TGTGCCAGCAGCTTAAATTTTCAGGGGTACGGCGATACGCAGTATTTT. Amino acids: CASSLNFQGYGDTQYF.

The rearrangement uses TRBV12-3 or TRBV12-4 and TRBJ1-1; 8 nucleotides agree with TRBD1. The CDR3 sequence is 18 residues long. J was trimmed by 3 bases and V by 3 bases; bases with no gene match: 15. CDR3: CASSFWATGEEWDTEAFF. In DNA, the CDR3 is TGTGCCAGCAGTTTTTGGGCGACAGGGGAGGAGTGGGACACTGAAGCTTTCTTT.

The chain joins TRBV7-9 to TRBJ2-5, with 14 bases that match TRBD2. CDR1 and CDR2 (germline): SEHNR, FQNEAQ (reference sequence). The CDR3 extends over 15 amino acids. V lost 7 bases, J lost 3 bases, and 4 bases stayed unmatched. The CDR3 reads CASTPGLAGEETQYF. For the CDR3, the DNA is TGTGCCAGCACCCCGGGACTAGCGGGAGAAGAGACCCAGTACTTC.

This clonotype was detected many times. CDR3 residues: CASSLALAGPPMNTEAFF. DNA of the CDR3: TGTGCCAGCAGCTTAGCGCTGGCAGGGCCTCCGATGAACACTGAAGCTTTCTTT. The gene calls are TRBV7-8 and TRBJ1-1; a weak D match, TRBD1 (5 bases). V shed 0 bases and J shed 0 bases, with 17 bases lying between them. This CDR3 is 18 amino acids long. Germline CDR1 reads SGHVS; CDR2 reads FQNEAQ.

The J gene is TRBJ1-1, the V gene TRBV7-8; the D is unclear. Germline assignment: CDR1 SGHVS and CDR2 FQNEAQ. Trimming pared 7 bases from V and 3 bases from J, leaving 15 bases between. The CDR3 sequence is 14 residues long. The CDR3, as DNA: TGTGCCAGCATCAACATTGAGTGGGACACTGAAGCTTTCTTT. It is translated as CASINIEWDTEAFF.

The sample holds a few counts of this clonotype. The chain links TRBV19 to TRBJ2-3; 7 bases align to TRBD1. Germline CDR1 LNHDA, CDR2 SQIVND (reference sequence). This CDR3 comprises 15 residues. V gave up 5 bases and J gave up 4 bases; unmatched junction bases: 9. The CDR3 bases are TGTGCCAGTAGTCCCCCGGTTCAGGGGGCAGATACGCAGTATTTT. Translation: CASSPPVQGADTQYF.

The gene calls are TRBV25-1 and TRBJ2-7; unclear D gene. Germline CDR1 and CDR2: MGHDK and SYGVNS. This CDR3 is 11 amino acids long. CDR3 region: CANSESSQQYV. In DNA form, the CDR3 reads TGTGCCAACAGTGAATCAAGTCAGCAGTACGTC.

The chain uses TRBV7-6 and TRBJ1-4; 7 bases align to TRBD1. Germline CDR1 SGHVS, CDR2 FNYEAQ. Germline trimming cut 5 bases from V and 4 bases from J; bases unmatched to any gene: 4. The CDR3 runs 14 residues. This CDR3 is CASSQGGFNEKLFF. The CDR3, as DNA: TGTGCCAGCAGCCAGGGGGGATTTAATGAAAAACTGTTTTTT.

The V gene is TRBV11-3, the J gene TRBJ2-7, with 10 bases that match TRBD1. Per germline, CDR1 SGHNT and CDR2 YENEEA. The CDR3 length is 15 residues. The V gene end was trimmed by 4 bases and the J gene end by 5 bases; junction bases not matched to a gene: 8. CDR3 amino acids: CASSSRGDRGNEQYV. The CDR3 nucleotides read TGTGCCAGCAGCTCGCGGGGGGACAGGGGCAACGAGCAGTACGTC.

This clonotype appeared many times. DNA of the CDR3: TGTGCCAGCAGCTCGTTCCGGGACTACGAGCAGTACGTC. The encoded protein is CASSSFRDYEQYV. The genes are TRBV7-9 and TRBJ2-7; a possible D gene is TRBD2 (5 bases). The CDR3 contains 13 residues. Deletions cut 4 bases from V and 3 bases from J, with 10 bases between. CDR1 is SEHNR, CDR2 FQNEAQ, per germline (reference sequence).

V usage is TRBV19 and J usage is TRBJ2-3; 10 nucleotides agree with TRBD1. This CDR3 contains 13 residues. The junction had 5 bases not matched to a gene; V was cut back by 5 bases and J by 9 bases. Germline CDR1 and CDR2: LNHDA and SQIVND (reference sequence). CDR3 nucleotides: TGTGCCAGTAGTTTCGGACAGGGGGGAACGCAGTATTTT. Translation gives CASSFGQGGTQYF.

The rearrangement links TRBV19 to TRBJ1-2, with a weak D call TRBD1 (6 bases). V was clipped by 9 bases and J by 3 bases, with 17 bases between them. This CDR3 region has 14 residues. The V gene's germline CDR1 is LNHDA and CDR2 SQIVND (reference sequence). The CDR3 is CASLGGTDYYGYTF. The CDR3 region has the DNA TGTGCCAGCCTCGGGGGCACGGACTACTATGGCTACACCTTC.

This clonotype came up a few times. The chain links TRBV13 to TRBJ2-1; 9 bases are a match to TRBD1. The CDR3 is made up of 16 amino acids. Germline V lookup: CDR1 PRHDT, CDR2 FYEKMQ (reference sequence). Trimming removed 5 bases from V and 5 bases from J; junction bases left unmatched: 10. The CDR3 loop reads CASSLLPGQGHNEQFF. For the CDR3, the DNA is TGTGCCAGCAGCCTCCTCCCGGGACAGGGCCACAATGAGCAGTTCTTC.

This clonotype has ten or more counts. V usage is TRBV27 and J usage is TRBJ1-1; 10 bases are shared with TRBD1. After removal of 9 bases from V and 1 base from J, the junction contained 5 bases not matched to a gene. Germline CDR1 reads MNHEY; CDR2 reads SMNVEV (reference sequence). This CDR3 spans 14 amino acids. CDR3 in amino acids: CASRQGARNTEAFF. CDR3 coding DNA: TGTGCCAGTCGACAGGGGGCGCGGAACACTGAAGCTTTCTTT.

The chain uses TRBV19 and TRBJ1-1; unclear D gene. The germline CDR1 and CDR2 sequences are LNHDA and SQIVND (reference sequence). The CDR3 runs 15 residues. Trimming removed 1 base from V and 3 bases from J, with 12 bases in between. The CDR3 protein is CASSIGLGSDTEAFF. The CDR3 DNA sequence: TGTGCCAGTAGTATAGGTCTGGGGTCGGACACTGAAGCTTTCTTT. The full variable domain, its missing parts supplied by reference TRBV19 and TRBJ1-1, is DGGITQSPKYLFRKEGQNVTLSCEQNLNHDAMYWYRQDPGQGLRLIYYSQIVNDFQKGDIAEGYSVSREKKESFPLTVTSAQKNPTAFYLCASSIGLGSDTEAFFGQGTRLTVV.

The chain employs TRBV27 and TRBJ2-4; D ambiguous. V gave up 10 bases and J gave up 1 base, with 20 bases separating them. The CDR3 is 16 residues long. Per germline, CDR1 MNHEY and CDR2 SMNVEV (reference sequence). The CDR3 reads CANRPDFLLAKNIQYF. CDR3 in DNA: TGTGCCAACAGACCAGACTTCCTCCTGGCCAAAAACATTCAGTACTTC.